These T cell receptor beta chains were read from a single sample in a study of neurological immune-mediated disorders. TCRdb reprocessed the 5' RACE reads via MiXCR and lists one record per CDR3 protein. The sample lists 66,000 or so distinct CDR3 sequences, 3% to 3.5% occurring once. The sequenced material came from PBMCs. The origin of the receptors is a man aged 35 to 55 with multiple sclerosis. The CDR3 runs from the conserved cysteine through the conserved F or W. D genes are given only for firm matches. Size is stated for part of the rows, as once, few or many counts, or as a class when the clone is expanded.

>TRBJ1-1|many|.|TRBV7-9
CASSLVGGTTEAFF
TGTGCCAGCAGCTTAGTAGGGGGGACAACTGAAGCTTTCTTT
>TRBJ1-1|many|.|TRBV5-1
CASKWGPETEAFF
TGCGCCAGCAAGTGGGGACCCGAAACTGAAGCTTTCTTT
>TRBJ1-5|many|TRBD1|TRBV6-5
CASRATGTQPQHF
TGTGCCAGCAGGGCGACAGGGACGCAGCCCCAGCATTTT
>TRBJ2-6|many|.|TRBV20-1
CSAGGGTLAGANVLTF
TGCAGTGCAGGGGGAGGGACCCTGGCCGGGGCCAACGTCCTGACTTTC
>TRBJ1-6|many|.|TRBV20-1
CSARGENSYNSPLHF
TGCAGTGCTAGGGGAGAAAACTCCTATAATTCACCCCTCCACTTT
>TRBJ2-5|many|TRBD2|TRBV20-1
CSARDQAGGGETQYF
TGCAGTGCTAGAGATCAAGCGGGGGGGGGAGAGACCCAGTACTTC
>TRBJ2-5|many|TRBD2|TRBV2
CASSTASGSGETQYF
TGTGCCAGCAGTACAGCCAGCGGGAGCGGTGAGACCCAGTACTTC
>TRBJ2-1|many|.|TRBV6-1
CASSRLLEQFF
TGTGCCAGCAGTCGACTATTGGAGCAGTTCTTC
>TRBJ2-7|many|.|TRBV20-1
CSARNPQGRFYEQYF
TGCAGTGCTCGAAACCCTCAGGGGCGATTTTACGAGCAGTACTTC
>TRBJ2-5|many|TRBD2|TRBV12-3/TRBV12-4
CASRPSGPGETQYF
TGTGCCAGCAGGCCTAGCGGACCCGGGGAGACCCAGTACTTC
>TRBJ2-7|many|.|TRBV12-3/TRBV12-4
CASRGGIDEQYF
TGTGCCAGCAGAGGGGGTATCGACGAGCAGTACTTC
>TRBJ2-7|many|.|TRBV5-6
CASSFRRSSYEQYF
TGTGCCAGCAGCTTCAGGAGATCCTCCTACGAGCAGTACTTC
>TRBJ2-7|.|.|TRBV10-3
CAIQTGGTFSGEQYF
TGTGCCATCCAGACTGGGGGGACTTTCTCTGGGGAGCAGTACTTC
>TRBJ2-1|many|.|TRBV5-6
CASSPQSHEQFF
TGTGCCAGCAGCCCCCAATCCCATGAGCAGTTCTTC
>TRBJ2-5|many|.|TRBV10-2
CASSESQETQYF
TGCGCCAGCAGTGAGTCCCAAGAGACCCAGTACTTC
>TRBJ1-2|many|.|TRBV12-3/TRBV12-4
CASSHGRSYGYTF
TGTGCCAGCAGTCACGGACGGAGCTATGGCTACACCTTC
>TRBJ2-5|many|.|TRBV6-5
CASSPRRYQETQYF
TGTGCCAGCAGTCCACGACGATACCAAGAGACCCAGTACTTC
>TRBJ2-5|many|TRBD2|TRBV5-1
CASSFEGPTRGGQETQYF
TGCGCCAGCAGCTTTGAGGGACCGACTCGGGGAGGGCAAGAGACCCAGTACTTC
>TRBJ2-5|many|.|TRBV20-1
CSARAFGGGSIQETQYF
TGCAGTGCTAGAGCCTTCGGAGGGGGCTCCATTCAAGAGACCCAGTACTTC
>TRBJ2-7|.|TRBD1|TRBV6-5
CAIATGEGYEQYF
TGTGCCATCGCGACAGGGGAAGGCTACGAGCAGTACTTC
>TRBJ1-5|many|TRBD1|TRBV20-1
CSAAGTGGSGPQHF
TGCAGTGCGGCCGGGACAGGAGGTTCCGGGCCCCAGCATTTT
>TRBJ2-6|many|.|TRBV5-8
CASSLHRESSGANVLTF
TGTGCCAGCAGCTTGCACAGGGAGAGCTCTGGGGCCAACGTCCTGACTTTC
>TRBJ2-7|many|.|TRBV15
CATSSGGSSYEQYF
TGTGCCACCAGCAGCGGGGGTAGCTCCTACGAGCAGTACTTC
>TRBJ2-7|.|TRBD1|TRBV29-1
CSVLGQGAHEQYF
TGCAGCGTACTGGGACAGGGGGCACACGAGCAGTACTTC
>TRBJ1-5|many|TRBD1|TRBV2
CASSSGTAAQPQHF
TGTGCCAGCAGTTCCGGGACAGCCGCCCAGCCCCAGCATTTT
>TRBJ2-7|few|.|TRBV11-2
CASSKGPSYEQYF
TGTGCCAGCTCGAAGGGACCCTCCTACGAGCAGTACTTC
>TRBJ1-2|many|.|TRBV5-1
CASTLGQYNYGYTF
TGCGCCAGCACCCTGGGGCAGTACAACTATGGCTACACCTTC
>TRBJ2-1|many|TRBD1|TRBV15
CATSRPSGGQGPSGVGGEQFF
TGTGCCACCAGCAGACCCTCAGGGGGACAGGGGCCCTCCGGGGTAGGCGGTGAGCAGTTCTTC
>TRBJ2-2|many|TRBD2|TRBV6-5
CASRPRGVNTGELFF
TGTGCCAGCAGGCCTCGGGGGGTGAACACCGGGGAGCTGTTTTTT
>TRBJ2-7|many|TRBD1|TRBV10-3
CATRTGGMNEQYF
TGTGCCACCAGGACAGGGGGAATGAACGAGCAGTACTTC
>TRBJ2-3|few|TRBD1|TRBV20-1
CSARSSGGDRVGTDTQYF
TGCAGTGCTAGATCGTCAGGGGGGGACAGGGTGGGAACAGATACGCAGTATTTT
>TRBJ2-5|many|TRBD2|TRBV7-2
CASSLNPTSRETQYF
TGTGCCAGCAGCTTAAATCCGACTAGCAGGGAGACCCAGTACTTC
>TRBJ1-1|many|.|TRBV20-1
CSALGPNTEAFF
TGCAGTGCATTGGGTCCGAACACTGAAGCTTTCTTT
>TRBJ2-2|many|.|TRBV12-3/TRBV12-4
CASSWVFGDTGELFF
TGTGCCAGCAGTTGGGTTTTTGGGGACACCGGGGAGCTGTTTTTT
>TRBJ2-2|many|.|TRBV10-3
CAITSGLATGELFF
TGTGCCATCACCTCCGGCCTAGCGACCGGGGAGCTGTTTTTT
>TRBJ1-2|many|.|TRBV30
CAWSDRYGYTF
TGTGCCTGGAGCGACCGCTATGGCTACACCTTC
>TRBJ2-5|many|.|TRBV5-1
CASSPGTLKETQYF
TGCGCCAGCAGCCCCGGGACTTTGAAGGAGACCCAGTACTTC
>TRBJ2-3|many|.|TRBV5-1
CASSLYQGSADTQYF
TGCGCCAGCAGCTTGTACCAGGGGTCCGCAGATACGCAGTATTTT
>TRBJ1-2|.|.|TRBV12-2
CASRLRRGGCYGYTF
TGTGCAAGTCGCTTACGCAGAGGCGGGTGCTATGGCTACACCTTC
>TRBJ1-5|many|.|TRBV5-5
CASSLVPDTDQPQHF
TGTGCCAGCAGCTTGGTTCCAGACACAGATCAGCCCCAGCATTTT
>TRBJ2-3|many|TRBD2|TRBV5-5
CASTDGVAGDDTQYF
TGTGCCAGCACCGACGGGGTAGCGGGCGACGATACGCAGTATTTT
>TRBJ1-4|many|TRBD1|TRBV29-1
CSAWDSTTNEKLFF
TGCAGCGCCTGGGACAGCACAACTAATGAAAAACTGTTTTTT
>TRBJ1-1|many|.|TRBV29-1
CSVERGVNTEAFF
TGCAGCGTTGAAAGAGGGGTGAACACTGAAGCTTTCTTT
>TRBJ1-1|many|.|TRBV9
CASSPQTERNTEAFF
TGTGCCAGCAGCCCCCAGACGGAAAGGAACACTGAAGCTTTCTTT
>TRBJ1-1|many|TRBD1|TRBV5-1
CASGTGTGTNTEAFF
TGCGCCAGCGGAACCGGGACAGGGACAAACACTGAAGCTTTCTTT
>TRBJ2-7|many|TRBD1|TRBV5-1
CASSLSGQPYEQYF
TGCGCCAGCAGCTTGTCGGGACAGCCCTACGAGCAGTACTTC
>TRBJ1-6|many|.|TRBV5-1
CASGVDRRINSPLHF
TGCGCCAGCGGAGTGGACCGACGGATTAATTCACCCCTCCACTTT
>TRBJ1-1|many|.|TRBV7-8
CASSPDTYTEAFF
TGTGCCAGCAGCCCAGACACGTACACTGAAGCTTTCTTT
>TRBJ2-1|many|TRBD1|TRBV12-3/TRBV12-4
CASSFSGTGKFF
TGTGCCAGCAGTTTCTCCGGGACAGGGAAATTCTTC
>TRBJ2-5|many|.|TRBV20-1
CSARETRRETQYF
TGCAGTGCTAGAGAGACGAGGAGGGAGACCCAGTACTTC
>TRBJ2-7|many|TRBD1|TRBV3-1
CASSRGTGGYAYEQYF
TGTGCCAGCAGCCGGGGGACAGGGGGCTACGCCTACGAGCAGTACTTC
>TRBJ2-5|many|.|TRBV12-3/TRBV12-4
CASSYSIQETQYF
TGTGCCAGCAGTTACAGCATTCAAGAGACCCAGTACTTC
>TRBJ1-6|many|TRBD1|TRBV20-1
CSARVGGQGDSPLHF
TGCAGTGCTAGGGTAGGGGGACAGGGCGATTCACCCCTCCACTTT
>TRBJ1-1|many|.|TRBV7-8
CASSLGQAEAFF
TGTGCCAGCAGCTTAGGGCAGGCTGAAGCTTTCTTT
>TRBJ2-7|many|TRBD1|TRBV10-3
CAIRPGTGGHEQYF
TGTGCCATCAGGCCCGGGACAGGGGGCCACGAGCAGTACTTC